This T cell receptor (beta chain) was profiled in a study of PD-L1 blockade in urothelial cancer. Study in general: Atezolizumab therapy began for patients in the mid-2010s, dosed at 1,200 mg intravenously every 3 weeks. From 0 to 3 prior chemotherapy regimens had been given to the patients. It was at 3 weeks (second dose) and 6 weeks after treatment start that blood was analyzed. When blood samples were assessed, the median T cell count was about 140,000.

This CDR3 is built from 15 residues. In germline, CDR1 is SNHLY, CDR2 FYNNEI. V lost 3 bases and J lost 2, with 12 bases in between. The repertoire was sequenced with immunoSEQ multiplex PCR; TCRdb's copy has only in-frame clones and lacks some. The repertoire holds roughly 84,000 clones, with about four fifths as singletons. This chain links TRBV2 with TRBJ2-3; unclear D gene. The TCR originated in an older man with urothelial cancer. The material was PBMCs, obtained around atezolizumab (anti-PD-L1) treatment. DNA of the CDR3: TGTGCCAGCAGTGAGCTTACTCTACCCACAGATACGCAGTATTTT. This translates into CASSELTLPTDTQYF. Variable domain in full (rest from reference TRBV2 and TRBJ2-3): EPEVTQTPSHQVTQMGQEVILRCVPISNHLYFYWYRQILGQKVEFLVSFYNNEISEKSEIFDDQFSVERPDGSNFTLKIRSTKLEDSAMYFCASSELTLPTDTQYFGPGTRLTVL.